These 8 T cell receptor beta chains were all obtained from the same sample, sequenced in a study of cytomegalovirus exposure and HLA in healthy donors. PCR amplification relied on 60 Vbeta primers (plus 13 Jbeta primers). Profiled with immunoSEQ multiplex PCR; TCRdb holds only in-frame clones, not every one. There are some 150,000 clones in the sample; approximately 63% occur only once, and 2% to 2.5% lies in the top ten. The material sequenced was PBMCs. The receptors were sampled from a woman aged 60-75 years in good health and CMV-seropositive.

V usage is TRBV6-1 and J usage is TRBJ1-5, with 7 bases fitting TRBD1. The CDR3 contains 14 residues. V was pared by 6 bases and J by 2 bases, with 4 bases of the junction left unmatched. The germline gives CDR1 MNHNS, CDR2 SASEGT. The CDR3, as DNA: TGTGCCAGCAGACAGGGGTTGGGCAATCAGCCCCAGCATTTT. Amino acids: CASRQGLGNQPQHF.

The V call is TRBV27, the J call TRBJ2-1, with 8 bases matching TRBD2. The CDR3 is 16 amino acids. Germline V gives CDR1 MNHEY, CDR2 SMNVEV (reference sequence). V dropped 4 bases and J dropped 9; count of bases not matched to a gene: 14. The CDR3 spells CASSSAGTRGGGEQFF. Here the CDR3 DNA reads TGTGCCAGCAGTTCCGCCGGGACTAGAGGAGGCGGTGAGCAGTTCTTC.

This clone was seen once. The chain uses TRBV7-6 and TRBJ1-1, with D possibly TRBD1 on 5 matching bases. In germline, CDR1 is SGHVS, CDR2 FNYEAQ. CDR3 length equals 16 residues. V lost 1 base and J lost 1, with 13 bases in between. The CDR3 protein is CASSLGSGLGNTEAFF. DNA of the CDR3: TGTGCCAGCAGCTTAGGGTCAGGGTTGGGGAACACTGAAGCTTTCTTT.

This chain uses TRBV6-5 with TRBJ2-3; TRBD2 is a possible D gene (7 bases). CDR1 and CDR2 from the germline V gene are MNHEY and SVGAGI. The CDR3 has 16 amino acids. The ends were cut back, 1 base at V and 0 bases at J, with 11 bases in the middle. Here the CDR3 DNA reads TGTGCCAGCAGTTACTTCCGGGGGGCGAGCACAGATACGCAGTATTTT. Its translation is CASSYFRGASTDTQYF.

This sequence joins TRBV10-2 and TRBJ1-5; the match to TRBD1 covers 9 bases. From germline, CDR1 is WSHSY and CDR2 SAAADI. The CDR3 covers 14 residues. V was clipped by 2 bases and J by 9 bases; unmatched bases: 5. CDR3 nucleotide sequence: TGCGCCAGCAGTGAGGGGACAGGGTCTAGGCCCCAGCATTTT. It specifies CASSEGTGSRPQHF.

CDR3 coding DNA: TGTGCCACCAGCAGAGATCTGGGCGGGGGAAACACCATATATTTT. Translation gives CATSRDLGGGNTIYF. The chain is built from TRBV15 and TRBJ1-3, with D unclear. The CDR3 consists of 15 residues. Germline loops: CDR1 LNHNV, CDR2 YYDKDF (reference sequence). Trimming took off 0 bases at V and 4 bases at J, with 10 bases between the two ends.

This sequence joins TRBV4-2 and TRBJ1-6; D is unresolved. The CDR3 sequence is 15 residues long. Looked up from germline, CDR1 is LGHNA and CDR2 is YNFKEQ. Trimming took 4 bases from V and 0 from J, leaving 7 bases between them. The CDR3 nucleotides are TGTGCCAGCAGCCTCGGGAGCTCCTATAATTCACCCCTCCACTTT. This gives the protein CASSLGSSYNSPLHF.

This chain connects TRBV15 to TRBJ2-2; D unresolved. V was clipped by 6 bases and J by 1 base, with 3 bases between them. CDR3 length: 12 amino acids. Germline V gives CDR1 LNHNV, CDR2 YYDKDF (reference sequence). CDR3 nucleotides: TGTGCCACCAGTCGGAACACCGGGGAGCTGTTTTTT. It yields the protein CATSRNTGELFF. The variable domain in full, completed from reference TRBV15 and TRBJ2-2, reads DAMVIQNPRYQVTQFGKPVTLSCSQTLNHNVMYWYQQKSSQAPKLLFHYYDKDFNNEADTPDNFQSRRPNTSFCFLDIRSPGLGDTAMYLCATSRNTGELFFGEGSRLTVL.